The present T cell receptor beta chain was sequenced within a study of blood T cells in healthy people across ages. A word on this clonotype: Its specificity is not known.

CDR1 SEHNR and CDR2 FQNEAQ come from the germline V gene (reference sequence). The CDR3 totals 17 residues. Trimming took 3 bases from V and 0 from J, leaving 16 bases between them. It was with a sample-barcoded 5' primer and a J-beta primer mix that a second PCR of about 7 to 12 cycles was run. TCRdb re-derived calls from the 5' RACE reads in MiXCR, one entry per CDR3 protein. The sample shows some 1.4 million distinct CDR3 sequences, 42% of them seen only once. General study results and limits: Age showed a roughly linear inverse relationship with TCR beta diversity per million T cells. Since the PBMCs were unsorted, naive and antigen-experienced cells could not be conclusively compared.

This receptor was taken from a woman between 18 and 29 years old in good health. The sequenced sample consisted of blood. The J gene is TRBJ2-3, the V gene TRBV7-9; D might be TRBD1 (5 bases). Here the CDR3 reads CASSLKLGAPSTDTQYF. The CDR3 nucleotides read TGTGCCAGCAGCTTGAAGCTAGGGGCACCTAGCACAGATACGCAGTATTTT. The full variable domain, with the rest looked up from reference TRBV7-9 and TRBJ2-3, is DTGVSQNPRHKITKRGQNVTFRCDPISEHNRLYWYRQTLGQGPEFLTYFQNEAQLEKSRLLSDRFSAERPKGSFSTLEIQRTEQGDSAMYLCASSLKLGAPSTDTQYFGPGTRLTVL.